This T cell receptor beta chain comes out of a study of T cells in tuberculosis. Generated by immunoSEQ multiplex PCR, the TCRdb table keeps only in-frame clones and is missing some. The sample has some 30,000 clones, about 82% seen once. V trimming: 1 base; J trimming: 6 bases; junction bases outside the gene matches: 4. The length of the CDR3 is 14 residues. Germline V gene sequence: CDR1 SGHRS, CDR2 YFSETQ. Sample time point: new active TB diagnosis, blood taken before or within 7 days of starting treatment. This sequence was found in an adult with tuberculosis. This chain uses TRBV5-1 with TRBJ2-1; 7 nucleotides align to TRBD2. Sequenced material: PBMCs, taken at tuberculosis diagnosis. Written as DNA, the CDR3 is TGCGCCAGCAGCTTGTCTCCGGGAGGCAATGAGCAGTTCTTC. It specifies CASSLSPGGNEQFF.